This TCR beta chain was documented in a study of OX40 agonist ivuxolimab in advanced cancers. Study-level points and caveats: By week 6 at 0.1 to 3.0 mg/kg, blood CD4+ and CD8+ T cells had expanded clonally.

Worth noting for this clone: What it recognizes is unknown.

The CDR3 is 12 amino acids. Per germline, CDR1 MNHNY and CDR2 SVGAGI (reference sequence). V was pared by 5 bases and J by 2 bases, with 7 bases between. Sequencing used immunoSEQ multiplex PCR; TCRdb keeps in-frame clones, though not all of them. The repertoire consists of tens of thousands of clones, with 78% occurring once and the leading ten covering approximately 5.3%. The gene calls are TRBV6-6 and TRBJ2-7, with unresolved D. This specimen was CD4+ or CD8+ T cells sorted from blood, taken in a trial of the OX40 agonist ivuxolimab. The clonotype comes from an adult with an advanced solid tumor such as melanoma, head and neck, liver or kidney cancer. The CDR3 is CASSNPTYEQYF. CDR3 sequence (DNA): TGTGCCAGCAGTAACCCCACCTACGAGCAGTACTTC.